These 24 T cell receptor beta chains were all obtained from the same sample, sequenced in a study of OX40 agonist ivuxolimab in advanced cancers. Using immunoSEQ multiplex PCR, the repertoire was profiled, and TCRdb retains in-frame clones only, with some absent. Among fewer than 45,000 clones listed, 85% to 90% were seen once. The sample consisted of CD4+ or CD8+ T cells sorted from blood, taken in a trial of the OX40 agonist ivuxolimab. The receptors originated from an adult with an advanced solid tumor such as melanoma, head and neck, liver or kidney cancer.

V gene TRBV5-8 combines with J gene TRBJ2-1; TRBD1 matches 11 bases. With V trimmed by 4 bases and J by 9 bases, 6 bases remained unmatched. CDR1 and CDR2 (germline): SGHTS, YDEGEE. This CDR3 region has 14 residues. This CDR3 reads CASSTGQGAVEQFF. Written as DNA, the CDR3 is TGTGCCAGCAGCACCGGACAGGGGGCGGTTGAGCAGTTCTTC.

The chain links TRBV10-2 to TRBJ1-2; tentatively, D is TRBD1 (5 bases). Trimming took off 6 bases at V and 6 bases at J, with 17 bases between the two ends. CDR1 WSHSY and CDR2 SAAADI come from the germline V gene. This CDR3 has 14 amino acids. This chain's CDR3 is CASRADGRGDGYTF. CDR3 bases: TGCGCCAGCAGGGCTGACGGGAGGGGCGATGGCTACACCTTC.

The chain has TRBV10-3 and TRBJ2-7, with D possibly matching TRBD1 (6 bases). CDR3 size: 14 residues. V shed 4 bases and J shed 4 bases, with 14 bases lying between them. Looked up from germline, CDR1 is ENHRY and CDR2 is SYGVKD. The CDR3 bases are TGTGCCATCAGTGTGAACAGCAGGGGTTACGAGCAGTACTTC. This sequence encodes CAISVNSRGYEQYF.

The chain employs TRBV19 and TRBJ2-1, with 8 positions matching TRBD2. The CDR3 loop spans 16 amino acids. The V gene end was trimmed by 5 bases and the J gene end by 7 bases; junction bases not matched to a gene: 13. Germline V CDR1 and CDR2: LNHDA, SQIVND (reference sequence). Here the CDR3 DNA reads TGTGCCAGTAGTGATTTCCTTGGGACTAGTGCAAATGAGCAGTTCTTC. It yields the protein CASSDFLGTSANEQFF.

The V gene is TRBV2, the J gene TRBJ2-5; D may be TRBD2 (5 bases). The CDR3 runs to 12 residues. Between the trimmed V and J ends, which lost 4 bases and 3 bases, there was a span of 6 bases. Germline V gene data show CDR1 as SNHLY and CDR2 as FYNNEI. CDR3 DNA sequence: TGTGCCAGCAGTGTGAGGGAAGAGACCCAGTACTTC. Amino acids: CASSVREETQYF.

This chain uses TRBV7-9 with TRBJ2-5, with 9 bases lining up with TRBD1. The CDR3 runs 15 residues. V shed 4 bases, J shed 2 bases, and the junction held 5 bases outside the gene matches. Germline V gene sequence: CDR1 SEHNR, CDR2 FQNEAQ (reference sequence). As DNA, the CDR3 is TGTGCCAGCAGCTCAGCCGGGACAGGGCAAGAGACCCAGTACTTC. It is translated as CASSSAGTGQETQYF. The full variable domain, in which reference TRBV7-9 and TRBJ2-5 provide the parts outside the CDR3, is DTGVSQNPRHKITKRGQNVTFRCDPISEHNRLYWYRQTLGQGPEFLTYFQNEAQLEKSRLLSDRFSAERPKGSFSTLEIQRTEQGDSAMYLCASSSAGTGQETQYFGPGTRLLVL.

V usage is TRBV14 and J usage is TRBJ2-7; D is unclear. The V end was cut by 1 base, the J end by 3 bases, with 10 bases between. From germline, CDR1 is SGHDN and CDR2 FVKESK. This CDR3 has 14 residues. The CDR3 region is CASSQAGFGYEQYF. The CDR3 DNA follows: TGTGCCAGCAGCCAAGCAGGCTTCGGCTACGAGCAGTACTTC.

This clone was seen a single time. The CDR3 sequence: CASNPGQVSYEQYF. CDR3 nucleotide sequence: TGTGCCAGCAACCCGGGACAGGTGTCCTACGAGCAGTACTTC. J is TRBJ2-7 and V is TRBV28; 8 nucleotides agree with TRBD1. The CDR3 loop spans 14 amino acids. The junction had 6 bases not matched to a gene; V was cut back by 7 bases and J by 1 base. The germline V gene encodes CDR1 MDHEN and CDR2 SYDVKM.

This chain joins TRBV23-1 and TRBJ2-7; 9 nucleotides align to TRBD1. TRBV23-1 is sorted into the ORF group, with uncertain function. The CDR3 runs to 15 residues. Trimming at V came to 6 bases and at J to 4 bases, leaving 10 bases not matched to a gene. CDR3 loop: CASSPDRGRGYEQYF. The CDR3 DNA sequence: TGCGCCAGCAGCCCCGACAGGGGGAGAGGGTACGAGCAGTACTTC.

This chain links TRBV7-2 with TRBJ2-7; maybe TRBD2 (6 bases). Trimming took 0 bases from V and 6 from J, leaving 6 bases between them. The CDR3 is made up of 12 amino acids. The germline gives CDR1 SGHTA, CDR2 FQGNSA. The CDR3 bases are TGTGCCAGCAGCTTAGCCGGGGGCGAGCAGTACTTC. Translating it yields CASSLAGGEQYF.

The gene calls are TRBV6-1 and TRBJ1-5, with TRBD1 identical over 10 bases. Germline V CDR1 and CDR2: MNHNS, SASEGT. The CDR3 is 15 amino acids. V lost 7 bases and J lost 5; bases outside the gene matches: 8. In DNA form, the CDR3 reads TGTGCCAGCACCGCGGGACAGGGGCCTTATCAGCCCCAGCATTTT. The encoded protein is CASTAGQGPYQPQHF.

The chain employs TRBV6-1 and TRBJ2-5, with TRBD2 as a possible D gene (5 bases). This CDR3 is 15 amino acids long. CDR1 and CDR2 (germline): MNHNS, SASEGT. V was clipped by 3 bases and J by 7 bases, with 18 bases between them. As DNA, the CDR3 is TGTGCCAGCAGTGAGGGCGGGCCTTCGGGTGGGACCCAGTACTTC. Translated, it gives CASSEGGPSGGTQYF.

The chain couples TRBV30 to TRBJ1-2; D uncertain. The CDR3 contains 11 residues. V was clipped by 3 bases and J by 7 bases, with 9 bases between them. Germline V lookup: CDR1 GTSNPN, CDR2 SVGIG (reference sequence). The CDR3 bases are TGTGCCTGGAGGGGCGTGATTGGCTACACCTTC. Its protein product is CAWRGVIGYTF.

This clone was picked up one time. The chain recombines TRBV5-4 with TRBJ1-1; 8 positions agree with TRBD1. The germline gives CDR1 SGHNT, CDR2 YYREEE (reference sequence). The CDR3 is 17 residues long. V shed 4 bases and J 3 bases; nucleotides not matched to a gene: 14. The CDR3 region has the DNA TGTGCCAGCAGCAGCCCATCAGGGGGCAGGTTGGACACTGAAGCTTTCTTT. This gives the protein CASSSPSGGRLDTEAFF.

The rearrangement links TRBV27 to TRBJ1-3, with a possible D match to TRBD1 (6 bases). The CDR3 runs to 15 residues. Germline-derived CDR1 and CDR2 are MNHEY and SMNVEV (reference sequence). V was trimmed by 3 bases and J by 2 bases, leaving 11 bases between them. CDR3 region: CASSFSGGTGNTIYF. CDR3 coding DNA: TGTGCCAGCAGTTTTTCGGGGGGCACTGGAAACACCATATATTTT.

The chain combines TRBV19 with TRBJ2-3; 8 nucleotides line up with TRBD1. The germline V gene has CDR1 LNHDA and CDR2 SQIVND (reference sequence). V dropped 4 bases and J dropped 6; count of bases not matched to a gene: 9. The length of the CDR3 is 15 residues. The CDR3: CASSTTGGRVDTQYF. As DNA, the CDR3 is TGTGCCAGTAGTACTACAGGGGGGCGAGTGGATACGCAGTATTTT.

J is TRBJ1-1 and V is TRBV7-2; D may be TRBD1 (6 bases). CDR1 and CDR2 (germline): SGHTA, FQGNSA. Trimming shortened V by 2 bases and J by 4 bases, and 11 bases separated the two germline ends. This CDR3 has 14 amino acids. For the CDR3, the DNA is TGTGCCAGCAGCTTACAGGGGTTGGGCACTGAAGCTTTCTTT. Its translation is CASSLQGLGTEAFF.

The chain recombines TRBV28 with TRBJ2-7, with a tentative D call TRBD2 (5 bases). This CDR3 is 13 amino acids long. Germline V gene data show CDR1 as MDHEN and CDR2 as SYDVKM. Trimming stripped 3 bases from V and 6 bases from J, with 12 bases between. This CDR3 is CASSFGVTGEQYF. CDR3 DNA: TGTGCCAGCAGTTTCGGGGTAACCGGCGAGCAGTACTTC.

V and J are TRBV7-3 and TRBJ2-3; unclear D gene. V was cut by 5 bases and J by 2 bases, with 11 bases left in between. The germline V gene has CDR1 SGHTA and CDR2 FQGTGA. CDR3 length: 14 residues. Here the CDR3 DNA reads TGTGCCAGCAGCCGGAGTCAACACACAGATACGCAGTATTTT. This gives the protein CASSRSQHTDTQYF.

This rearrangement joins TRBV9 to TRBJ1-3, with 8 bases identical to TRBD1. This CDR3 spans 15 amino acids. Per the germline V gene, CDR1 is SGDLS and CDR2 is YYNGEE. The junction had 0 bases not matched to a gene; V was cut back by 1 base and J by 0 bases. CDR3 sequence reads: CASSVTGGSGNTIYF. CDR3 coding DNA: TGTGCCAGCAGCGTAACAGGGGGCTCTGGAAACACCATATATTTT.

V gene TRBV27 combines with J gene TRBJ2-6; TRBD1 might be the D (7 bases). CDR1 is MNHEY and CDR2 is SMNVEV in the germline V gene (reference sequence). Between the trimmed V and J ends, which lost 4 bases and 1 base, there was a span of 20 bases. This CDR3 spans 19 amino acids. CDR3 sequence (DNA): TGTGCCAGCAGTTCGGGGGCCGGGACAGAATTATCTGGGGCCAACGTCCTGACTTTC. Amino acids: CASSSGAGTELSGANVLTF.

The chain combines TRBV6-1 with TRBJ2-3; 8 bases are a match to TRBD1. Trimming took 3 bases from V and 4 from J; bases not matched to a gene: 3. Germline assignment: CDR1 MNHNS and CDR2 SASEGT. The CDR3 has 14 residues. Written as DNA, the CDR3 is TGTGCCAGCAGTGACAGGGGGCTAGCAGATACGCAGTATTTT. Its translation: CASSDRGLADTQYF.

The chain links TRBV21-1 to TRBJ1-5; the listed D gene, TRBD1, was not tested against the DNA. TRBV21-1 is a recognized pseudogene. The CDR3 consists of 22 residues. CDR3 sequence: CASTIKASLGRVFPNSNQPQHF. For the CDR3, the DNA is TGTGCCAGCACCATTAAAGCGAGCTTGGGCAGGGTGTTCCCGAATAGCAATCAGCCCCAGCATTTT.

The rearrangement joins TRBV7-6 to TRBJ1-2, with D possibly matching TRBD1 (6 bases). Germline V lookup: CDR1 SGHVS, CDR2 FNYEAQ. The CDR3 is 13 amino acids. V gave up 0 bases and J gave up 7 bases, with 9 bases separating them. The CDR3 here is CASSLARGSGYTF. CDR3 bases: TGTGCCAGCAGCTTAGCGAGGGGGTCTGGCTACACCTTC.